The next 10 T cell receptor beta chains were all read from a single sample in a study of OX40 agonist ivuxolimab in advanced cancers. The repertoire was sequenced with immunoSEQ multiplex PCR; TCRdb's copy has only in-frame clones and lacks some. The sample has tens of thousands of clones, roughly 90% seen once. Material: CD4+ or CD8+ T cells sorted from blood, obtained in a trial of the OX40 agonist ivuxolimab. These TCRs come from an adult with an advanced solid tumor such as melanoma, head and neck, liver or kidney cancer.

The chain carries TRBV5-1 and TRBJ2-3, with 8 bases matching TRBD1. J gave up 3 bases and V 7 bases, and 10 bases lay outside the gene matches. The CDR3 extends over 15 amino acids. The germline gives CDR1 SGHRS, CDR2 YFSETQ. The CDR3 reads CASFTGQGWTDTQYF. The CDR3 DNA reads TGCGCCAGCTTTACCGGACAGGGATGGACAGATACGCAGTATTTT.

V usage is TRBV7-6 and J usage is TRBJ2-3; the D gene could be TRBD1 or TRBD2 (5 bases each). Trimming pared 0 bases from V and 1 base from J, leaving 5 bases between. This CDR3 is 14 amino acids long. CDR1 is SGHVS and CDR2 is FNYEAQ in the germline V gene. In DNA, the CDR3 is TGTGCCAGCAGCTTAGCGGGGGGCACAGATACGCAGTATTTT. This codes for CASSLAGGTDTQYF.

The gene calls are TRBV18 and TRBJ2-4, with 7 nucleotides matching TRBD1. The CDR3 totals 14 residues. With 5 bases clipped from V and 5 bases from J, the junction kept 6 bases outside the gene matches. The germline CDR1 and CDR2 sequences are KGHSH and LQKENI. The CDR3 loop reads CASSKGTVENIQYF. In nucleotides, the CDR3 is TGTGCCAGCTCAAAAGGGACAGTTGAAAACATTCAGTACTTC. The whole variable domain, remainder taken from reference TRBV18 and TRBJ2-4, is NAGVMQNPRHLVRRRGQEARLRCSPMKGHSHVYWYRQLPEEGLKFMVYLQKENIIDESGMPKERFSAEFPKEGPSILRIQQVVRGDSAAYFCASSKGTVENIQYFGAGTRLSVL.

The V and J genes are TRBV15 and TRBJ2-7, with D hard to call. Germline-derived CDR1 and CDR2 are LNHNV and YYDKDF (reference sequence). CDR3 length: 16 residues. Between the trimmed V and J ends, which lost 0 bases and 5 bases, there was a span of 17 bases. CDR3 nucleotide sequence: TGTGCCACCAGCAGAGAGGCTCCGATTGTGGCGAACGAGCAGTACTTC. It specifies CATSREAPIVANEQYF.

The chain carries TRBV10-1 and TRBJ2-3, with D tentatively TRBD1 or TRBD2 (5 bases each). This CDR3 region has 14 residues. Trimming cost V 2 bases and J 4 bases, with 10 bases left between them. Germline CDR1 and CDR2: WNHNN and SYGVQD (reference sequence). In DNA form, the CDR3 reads TGCGCCAGCAGTGAGGTTGGGACCTCAGATACGCAGTATTTT. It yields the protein CASSEVGTSDTQYF.

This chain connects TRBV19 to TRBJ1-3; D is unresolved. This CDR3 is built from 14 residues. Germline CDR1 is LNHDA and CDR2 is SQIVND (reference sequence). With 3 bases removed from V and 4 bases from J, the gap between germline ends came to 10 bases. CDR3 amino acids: CASSIHGRGNTIYF. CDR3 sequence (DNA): TGTGCCAGTAGTATCCATGGTCGGGGAAACACCATATATTTT.

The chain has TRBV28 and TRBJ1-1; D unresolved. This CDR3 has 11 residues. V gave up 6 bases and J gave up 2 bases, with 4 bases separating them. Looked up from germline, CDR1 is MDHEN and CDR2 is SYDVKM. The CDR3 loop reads CASRVNTEAFF. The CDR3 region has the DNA TGTGCCAGCAGGGTAAACACTGAAGCTTTCTTT.

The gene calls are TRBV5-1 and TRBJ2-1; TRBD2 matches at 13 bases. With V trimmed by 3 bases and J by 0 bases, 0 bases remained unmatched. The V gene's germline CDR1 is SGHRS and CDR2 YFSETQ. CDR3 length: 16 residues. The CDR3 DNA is TGCGCCAGCAGCTGGACTAGCGGGAGCTCCTACAATGAGCAGTTCTTC. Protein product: CASSWTSGSSYNEQFF.

For the CDR3, the DNA is TGTGCCAGCAGACCTAACCCGACAGGGGCGAACACTGAAGCTTTCTTT. It encodes CASRPNPTGANTEAFF. The chain joins TRBV7-3 to TRBJ1-1, with 8 bases identical to TRBD1. Losses at the gene ends were 6 bases for V and 1 base for J; bases not matched to a gene: 10. Germline assignment: CDR1 SGHTA and CDR2 FQGTGA. The length of the CDR3 is 16 residues.

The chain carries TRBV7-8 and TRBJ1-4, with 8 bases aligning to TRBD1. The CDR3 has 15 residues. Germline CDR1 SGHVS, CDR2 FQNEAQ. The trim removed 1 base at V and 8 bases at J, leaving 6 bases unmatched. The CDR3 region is CASSLGGTGGEKLFF. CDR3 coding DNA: TGTGCCAGCAGCTTAGGGGGAACAGGGGGAGAAAAACTGTTTTTT.